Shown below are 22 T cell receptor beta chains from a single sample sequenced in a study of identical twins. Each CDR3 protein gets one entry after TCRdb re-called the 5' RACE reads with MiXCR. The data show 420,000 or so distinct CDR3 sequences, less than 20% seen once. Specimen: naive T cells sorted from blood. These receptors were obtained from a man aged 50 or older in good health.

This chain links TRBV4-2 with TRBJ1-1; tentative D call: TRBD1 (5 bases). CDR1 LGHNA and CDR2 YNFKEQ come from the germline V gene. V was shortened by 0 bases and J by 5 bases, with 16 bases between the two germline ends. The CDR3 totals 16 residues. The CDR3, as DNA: TGTGCCAGCAGCCAAGAGGGCGGTGGCAGGGAAACTGAAGCTTTCTTT. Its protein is CASSQEGGGRETEAFF.

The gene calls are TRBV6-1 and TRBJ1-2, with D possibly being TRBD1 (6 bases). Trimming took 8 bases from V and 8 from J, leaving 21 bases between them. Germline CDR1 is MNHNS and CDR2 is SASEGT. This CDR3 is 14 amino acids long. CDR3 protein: CASRTDGNQGGYTF. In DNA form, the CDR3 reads TGTGCCAGCCGCACCGATGGGAACCAGGGGGGCTACACCTTC.

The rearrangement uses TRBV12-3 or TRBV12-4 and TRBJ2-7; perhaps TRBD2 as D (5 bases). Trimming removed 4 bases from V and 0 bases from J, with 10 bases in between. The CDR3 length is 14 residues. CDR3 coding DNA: TGTGCCAGCAGTTGGACGGGGAGCTCCTACGAGCAGTACTTC. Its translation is CASSWTGSSYEQYF.

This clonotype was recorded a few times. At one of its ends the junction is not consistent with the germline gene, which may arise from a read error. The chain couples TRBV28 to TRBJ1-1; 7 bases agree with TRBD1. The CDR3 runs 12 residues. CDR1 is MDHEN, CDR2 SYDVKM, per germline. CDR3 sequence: CASSSTGLEAFF. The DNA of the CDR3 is TGTGCCAGCAGTTCGACAGGGCTGGAAGCTTTCTTC.

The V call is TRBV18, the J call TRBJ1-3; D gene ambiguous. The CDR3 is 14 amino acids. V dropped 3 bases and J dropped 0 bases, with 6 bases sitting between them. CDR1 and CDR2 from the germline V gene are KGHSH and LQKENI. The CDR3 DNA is TGTGCCAGCTCACCGAACCACTCTGGAAACACCATATATTTT. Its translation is CASSPNHSGNTIYF.

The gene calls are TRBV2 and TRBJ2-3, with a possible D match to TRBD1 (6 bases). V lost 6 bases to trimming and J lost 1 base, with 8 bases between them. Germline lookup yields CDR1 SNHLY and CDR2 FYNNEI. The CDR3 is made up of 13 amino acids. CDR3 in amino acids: CASRDSRTDTQYF. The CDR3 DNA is TGTGCCAGCAGGGACAGCCGCACAGATACGCAGTATTTT.

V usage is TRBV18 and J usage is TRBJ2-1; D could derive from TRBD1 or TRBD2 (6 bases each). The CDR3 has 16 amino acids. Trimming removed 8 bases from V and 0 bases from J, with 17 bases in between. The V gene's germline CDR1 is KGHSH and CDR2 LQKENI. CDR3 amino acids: CASALGGPSSYNEQFF. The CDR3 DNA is TGTGCCAGCGCATTGGGGGGCCCCAGCTCCTACAATGAGCAGTTCTTC.

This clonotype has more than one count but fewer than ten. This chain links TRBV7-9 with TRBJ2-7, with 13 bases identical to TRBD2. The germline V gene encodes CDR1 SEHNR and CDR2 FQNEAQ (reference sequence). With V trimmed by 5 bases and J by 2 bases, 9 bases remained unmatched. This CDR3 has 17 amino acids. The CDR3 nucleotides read TGTGCCAGCAGCCATTGGACTAGCGGGGGAGCAACCTACGAGCAGTACTTC. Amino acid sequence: CASSHWTSGGATYEQYF.

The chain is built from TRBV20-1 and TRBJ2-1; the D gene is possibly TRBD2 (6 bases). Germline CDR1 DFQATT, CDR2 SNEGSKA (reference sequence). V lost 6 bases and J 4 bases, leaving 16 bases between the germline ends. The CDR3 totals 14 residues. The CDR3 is CSALVLGGYNEQFF. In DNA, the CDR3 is TGCAGTGCCCTCGTGCTCGGGGGATACAATGAGCAGTTCTTC.

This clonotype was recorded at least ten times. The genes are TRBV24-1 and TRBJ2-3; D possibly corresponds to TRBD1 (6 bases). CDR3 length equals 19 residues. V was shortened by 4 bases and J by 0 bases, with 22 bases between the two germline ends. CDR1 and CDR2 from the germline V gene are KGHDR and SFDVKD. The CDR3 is CATSDLATDSGGSTDTQYF. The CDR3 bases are TGTGCCACCAGTGACCTCGCAACGGACAGCGGAGGAAGCACAGATACGCAGTATTTT.

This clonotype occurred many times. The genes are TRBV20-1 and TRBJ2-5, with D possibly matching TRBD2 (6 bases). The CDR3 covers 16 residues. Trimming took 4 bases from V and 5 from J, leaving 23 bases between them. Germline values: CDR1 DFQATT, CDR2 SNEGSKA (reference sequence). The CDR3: CSAKDVNGRITETQYF. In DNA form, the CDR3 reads TGCAGTGCTAAGGACGTCAACGGGAGAATTACGGAGACCCAGTACTTC.

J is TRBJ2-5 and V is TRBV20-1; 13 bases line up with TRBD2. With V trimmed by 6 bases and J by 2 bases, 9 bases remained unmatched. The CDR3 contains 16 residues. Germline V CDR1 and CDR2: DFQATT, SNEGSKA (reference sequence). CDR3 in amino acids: CSARTSGSGRQETQYF. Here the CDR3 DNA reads TGCAGTGCACGGACTAGCGGGAGTGGGCGACAAGAGACCCAGTACTTC.

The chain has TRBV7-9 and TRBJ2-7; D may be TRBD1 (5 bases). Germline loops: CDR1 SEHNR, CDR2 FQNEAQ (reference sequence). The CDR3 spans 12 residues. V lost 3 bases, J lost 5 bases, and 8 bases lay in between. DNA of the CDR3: TGTGCCAGCAGCTTCAGGGCTAACGAGCAGTACTTC. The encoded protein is CASSFRANEQYF.

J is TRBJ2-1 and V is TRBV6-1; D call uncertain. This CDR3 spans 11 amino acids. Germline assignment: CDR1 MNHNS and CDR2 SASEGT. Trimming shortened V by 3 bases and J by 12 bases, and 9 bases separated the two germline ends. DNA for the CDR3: TGTGCCAGCAGTGAGAATCTCGGGCAGTTCTTC. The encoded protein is CASSENLGQFF.

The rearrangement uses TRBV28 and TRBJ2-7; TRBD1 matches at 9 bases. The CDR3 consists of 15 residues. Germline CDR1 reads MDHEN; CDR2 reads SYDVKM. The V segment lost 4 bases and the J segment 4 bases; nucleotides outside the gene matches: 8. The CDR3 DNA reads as TGTGCCAGCAGTTCAGCGGGACAGGGAGGTTACGAGCAGTACTTC. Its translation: CASSSAGQGGYEQYF.

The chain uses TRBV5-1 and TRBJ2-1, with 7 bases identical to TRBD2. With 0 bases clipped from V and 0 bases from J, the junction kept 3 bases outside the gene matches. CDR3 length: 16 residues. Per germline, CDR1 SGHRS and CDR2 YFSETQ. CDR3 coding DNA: TGCGCCAGCAGCTTGGATTCGGGGGGCTCCTACAATGAGCAGTTCTTC. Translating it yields CASSLDSGGSYNEQFF.

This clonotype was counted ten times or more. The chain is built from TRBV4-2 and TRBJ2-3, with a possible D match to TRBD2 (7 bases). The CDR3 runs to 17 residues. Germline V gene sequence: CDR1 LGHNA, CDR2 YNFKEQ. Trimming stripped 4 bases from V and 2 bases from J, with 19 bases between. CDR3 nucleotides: TGTGCCAGCAGCCCGGGCGATTGGGGGGGCCTCACAGATACGCAGTATTTT. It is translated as CASSPGDWGGLTDTQYF.

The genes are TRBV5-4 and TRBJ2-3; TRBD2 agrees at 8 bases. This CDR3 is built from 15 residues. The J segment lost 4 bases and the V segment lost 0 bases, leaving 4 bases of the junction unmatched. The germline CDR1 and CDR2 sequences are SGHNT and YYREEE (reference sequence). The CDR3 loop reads CASSLAGGRADTQYF. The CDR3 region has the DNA TGTGCCAGCAGCTTGGCGGGGGGGCGGGCAGATACGCAGTATTTT.

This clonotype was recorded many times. The CDR3 DNA sequence: TGTGCCAGCAGCCCTTGGACAGGGGATGGCTACACCTTC. Translation: CASSPWTGDGYTF. This sequence joins TRBV9 and TRBJ1-2, with 9 bases that match TRBD1. V shed 4 bases, J shed 6 bases, and the junction held 4 bases outside the gene matches. The CDR3 has 13 residues. The V gene's germline CDR1 is SGDLS and CDR2 YYNGEE.

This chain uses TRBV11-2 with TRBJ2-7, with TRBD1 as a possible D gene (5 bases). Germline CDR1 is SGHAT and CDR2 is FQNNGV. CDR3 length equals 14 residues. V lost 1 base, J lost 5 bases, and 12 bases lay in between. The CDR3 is CASSLVSQGNEQYF. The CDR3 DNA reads TGTGCCAGCAGCTTAGTTTCCCAGGGAAACGAGCAGTACTTC.

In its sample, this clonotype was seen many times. The CDR3 sequence: CSGTGTGYNEQFF. CDR3 nucleotide sequence: TGCAGCGGCACCGGGACAGGGTATAATGAGCAGTTCTTC. J is TRBJ2-1 and V is TRBV29-1; 9 bases line up with TRBD1. The trim removed 7 bases at V and 7 bases at J, leaving 8 bases unmatched. Germline CDR1 SQVTM, CDR2 ANQGSEA. This CDR3 comprises 13 residues.

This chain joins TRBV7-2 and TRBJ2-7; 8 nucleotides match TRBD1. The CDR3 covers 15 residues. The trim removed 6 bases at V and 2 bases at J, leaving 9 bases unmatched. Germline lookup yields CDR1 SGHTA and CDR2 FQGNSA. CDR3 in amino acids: CASSLTTGATYEQYF. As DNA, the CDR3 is TGTGCCAGCAGTTTAACGACAGGGGCGACCTACGAGCAGTACTTC.